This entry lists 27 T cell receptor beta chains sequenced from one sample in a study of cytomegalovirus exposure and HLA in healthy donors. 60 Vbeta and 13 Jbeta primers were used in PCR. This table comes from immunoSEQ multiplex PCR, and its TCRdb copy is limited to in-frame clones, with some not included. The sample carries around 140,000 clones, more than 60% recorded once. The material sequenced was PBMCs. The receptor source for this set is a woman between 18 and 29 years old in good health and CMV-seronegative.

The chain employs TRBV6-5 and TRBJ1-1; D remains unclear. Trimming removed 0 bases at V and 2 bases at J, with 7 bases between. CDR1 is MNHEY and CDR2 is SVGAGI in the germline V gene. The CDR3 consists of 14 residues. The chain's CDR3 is CASSYSNSNTEAFF. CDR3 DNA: TGTGCCAGCAGTTACTCCAACAGTAACACTGAAGCTTTCTTT.

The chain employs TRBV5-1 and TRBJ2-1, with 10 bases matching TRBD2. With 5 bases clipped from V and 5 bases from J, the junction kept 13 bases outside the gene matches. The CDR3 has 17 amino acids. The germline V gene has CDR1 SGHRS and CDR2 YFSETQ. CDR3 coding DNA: TGCGCCAGCAGACTTAGGAGGCCTAGCGGGGGAGACAATGAGCAGTTCTTC. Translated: CASRLRRPSGGDNEQFF.

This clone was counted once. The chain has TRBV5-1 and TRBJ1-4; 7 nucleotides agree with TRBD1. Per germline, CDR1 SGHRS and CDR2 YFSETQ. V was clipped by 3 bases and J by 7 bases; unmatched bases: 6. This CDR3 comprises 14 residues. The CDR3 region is CASSYLGTAEKLFF. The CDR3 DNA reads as TGCGCCAGCAGCTACCTTGGGACAGCTGAAAAACTGTTTTTT.

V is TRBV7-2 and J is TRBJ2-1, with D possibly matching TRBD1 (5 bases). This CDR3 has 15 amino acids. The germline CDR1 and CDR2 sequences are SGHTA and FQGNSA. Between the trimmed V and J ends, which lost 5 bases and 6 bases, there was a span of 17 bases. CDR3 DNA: TGTGCCAGCAGCCCGCCCCCATGGGGCAGCAATGAGCAGTTCTTC. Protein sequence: CASSPPPWGSNEQFF.

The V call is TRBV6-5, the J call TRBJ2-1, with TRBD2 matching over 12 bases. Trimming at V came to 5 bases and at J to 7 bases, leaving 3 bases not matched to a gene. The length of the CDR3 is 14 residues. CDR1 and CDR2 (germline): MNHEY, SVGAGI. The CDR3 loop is CASSRLAGENEQFF. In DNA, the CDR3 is TGTGCCAGCAGTCGACTAGCGGGAGAAAATGAGCAGTTCTTC.

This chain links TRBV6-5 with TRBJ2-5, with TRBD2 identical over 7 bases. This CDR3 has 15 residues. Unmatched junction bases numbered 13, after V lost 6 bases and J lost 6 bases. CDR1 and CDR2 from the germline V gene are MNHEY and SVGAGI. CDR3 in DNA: TGTGCCAGCAGGGCTTCGGGGGGTACGATACAGACCCAGTACTTC. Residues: CASRASGGTIQTQYF.

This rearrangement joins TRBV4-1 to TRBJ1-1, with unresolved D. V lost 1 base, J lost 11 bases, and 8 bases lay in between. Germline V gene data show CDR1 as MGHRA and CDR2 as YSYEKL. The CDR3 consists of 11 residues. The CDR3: CASSQGGGAFF. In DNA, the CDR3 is TGCGCCAGCAGCCAAGGAGGTGGGGCTTTCTTT.

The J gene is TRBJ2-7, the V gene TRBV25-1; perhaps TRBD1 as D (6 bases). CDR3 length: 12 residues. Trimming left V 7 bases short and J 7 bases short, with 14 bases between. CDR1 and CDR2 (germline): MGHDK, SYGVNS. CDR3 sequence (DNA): TGTGCCAGCACTCCTACAGGGTATGAGCAGTACTTC. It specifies CASTPTGYEQYF.

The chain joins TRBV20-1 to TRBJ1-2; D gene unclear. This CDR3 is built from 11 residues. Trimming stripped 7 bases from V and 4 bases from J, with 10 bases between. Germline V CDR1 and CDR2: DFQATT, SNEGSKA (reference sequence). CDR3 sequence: CSVGRTYGYTF. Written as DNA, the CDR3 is TGCAGTGTTGGGAGAACCTATGGCTACACCTTC.

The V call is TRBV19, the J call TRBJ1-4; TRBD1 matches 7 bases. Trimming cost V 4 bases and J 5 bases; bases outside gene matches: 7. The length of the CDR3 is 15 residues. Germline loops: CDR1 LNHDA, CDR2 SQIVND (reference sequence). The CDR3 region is CASSNGQARNEKLFF. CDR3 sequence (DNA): TGTGCCAGTAGTAATGGACAGGCGCGGAATGAAAAACTGTTTTTT. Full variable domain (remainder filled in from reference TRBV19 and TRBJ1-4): DGGITQSPKYLFRKEGQNVTLSCEQNLNHDAMYWYRQDPGQGLRLIYYSQIVNDFQKGDIAEGYSVSREKKESFPLTVTSAQKNPTAFYLCASSNGQARNEKLFFGSGTQLSVL.

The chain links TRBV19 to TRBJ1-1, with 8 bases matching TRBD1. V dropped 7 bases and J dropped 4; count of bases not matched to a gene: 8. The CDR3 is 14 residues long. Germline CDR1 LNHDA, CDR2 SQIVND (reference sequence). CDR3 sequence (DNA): TGTGCCAGTACCCTTGGACAGGGTACCACTGAAGCTTTCTTT. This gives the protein CASTLGQGTTEAFF.

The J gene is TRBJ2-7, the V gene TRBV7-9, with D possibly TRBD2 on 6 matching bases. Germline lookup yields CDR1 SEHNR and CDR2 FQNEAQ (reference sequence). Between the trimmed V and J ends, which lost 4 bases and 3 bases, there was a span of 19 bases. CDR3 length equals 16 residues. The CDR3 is CASSSRPGTDSYEQYF. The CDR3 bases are TGTGCCAGCAGCTCCCGTCCCGGGACTGATAGCTACGAGCAGTACTTC.

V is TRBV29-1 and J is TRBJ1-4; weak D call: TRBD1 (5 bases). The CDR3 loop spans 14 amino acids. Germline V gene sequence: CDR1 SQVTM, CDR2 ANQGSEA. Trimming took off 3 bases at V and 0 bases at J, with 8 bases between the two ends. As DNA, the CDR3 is TGCAGCGTTGAGACAGACGCAACTAATGAAAAACTGTTTTTT. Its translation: CSVETDATNEKLFF.

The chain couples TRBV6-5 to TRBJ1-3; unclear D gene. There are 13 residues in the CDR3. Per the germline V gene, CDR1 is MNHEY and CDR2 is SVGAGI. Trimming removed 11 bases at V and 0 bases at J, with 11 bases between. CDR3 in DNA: TGTGCCGCACAAAGATCCTCTGGAAACACCATATATTTT. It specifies CAAQRSSGNTIYF.

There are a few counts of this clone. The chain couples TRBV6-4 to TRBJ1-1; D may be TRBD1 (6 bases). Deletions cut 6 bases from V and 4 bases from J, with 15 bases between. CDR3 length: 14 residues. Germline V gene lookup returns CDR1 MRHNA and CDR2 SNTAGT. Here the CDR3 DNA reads TGTGCCAGCAGACCAGACAGGCAGGGCACTGAAGCTTTCTTT. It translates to CASRPDRQGTEAFF.

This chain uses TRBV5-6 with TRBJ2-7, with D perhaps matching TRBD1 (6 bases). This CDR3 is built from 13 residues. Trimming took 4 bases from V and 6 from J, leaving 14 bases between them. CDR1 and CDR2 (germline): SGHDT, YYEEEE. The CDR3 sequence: CASSPDRWAEQYF. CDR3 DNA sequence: TGTGCCAGCAGCCCAGACAGGTGGGCCGAGCAGTACTTC.

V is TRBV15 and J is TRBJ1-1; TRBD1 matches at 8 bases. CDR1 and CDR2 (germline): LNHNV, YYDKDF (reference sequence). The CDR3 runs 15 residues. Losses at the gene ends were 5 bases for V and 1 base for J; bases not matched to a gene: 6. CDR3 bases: TGTGCCACCAGCGGATACAGGGGGGGGAACACTGAAGCTTTCTTT. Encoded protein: CATSGYRGGNTEAFF.

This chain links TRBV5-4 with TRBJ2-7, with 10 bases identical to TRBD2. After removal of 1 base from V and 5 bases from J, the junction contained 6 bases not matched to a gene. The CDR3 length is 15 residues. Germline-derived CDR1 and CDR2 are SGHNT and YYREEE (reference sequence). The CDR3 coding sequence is TGTGCCAGCAGCTTGAAAGCGGGAGGGCCCCACGAGCAGTACTTC. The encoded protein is CASSLKAGGPHEQYF.

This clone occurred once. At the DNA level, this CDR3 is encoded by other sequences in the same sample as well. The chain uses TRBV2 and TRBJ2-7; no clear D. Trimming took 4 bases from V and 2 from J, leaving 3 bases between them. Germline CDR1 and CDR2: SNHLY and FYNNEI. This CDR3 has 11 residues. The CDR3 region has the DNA TGTGCCAGCAGTGCGGCCTACGAGCAGTACTTC. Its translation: CASSAAYEQYF.

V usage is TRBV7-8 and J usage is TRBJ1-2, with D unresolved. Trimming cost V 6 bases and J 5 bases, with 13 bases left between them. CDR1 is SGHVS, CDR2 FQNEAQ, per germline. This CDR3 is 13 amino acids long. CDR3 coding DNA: TGTGCCAGCAGTCCAAAGAGGGATTATGGCTACACCTTC. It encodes CASSPKRDYGYTF.

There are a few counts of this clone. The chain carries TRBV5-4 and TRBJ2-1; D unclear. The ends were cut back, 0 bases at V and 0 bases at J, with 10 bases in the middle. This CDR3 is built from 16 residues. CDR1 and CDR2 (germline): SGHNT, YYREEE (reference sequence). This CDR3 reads CASSLGLPASYNEQFF. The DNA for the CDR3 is TGTGCCAGCAGCTTGGGACTTCCCGCCTCCTACAATGAGCAGTTCTTC.

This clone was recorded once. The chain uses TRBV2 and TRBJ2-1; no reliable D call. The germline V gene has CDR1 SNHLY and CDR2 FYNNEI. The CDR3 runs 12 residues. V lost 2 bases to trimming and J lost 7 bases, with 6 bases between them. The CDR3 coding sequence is TGTGCCAGCAGTGAATTCGGGAATGAGCAGTTCTTC. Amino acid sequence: CASSEFGNEQFF.

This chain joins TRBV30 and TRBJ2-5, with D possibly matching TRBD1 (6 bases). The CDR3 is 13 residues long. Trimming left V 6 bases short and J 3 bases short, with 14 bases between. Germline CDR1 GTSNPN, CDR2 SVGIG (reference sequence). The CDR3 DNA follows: TGTGCCTGTCAGGGGCAGGGGAAAGAGACCCAGTACTTC. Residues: CACQGQGKETQYF.

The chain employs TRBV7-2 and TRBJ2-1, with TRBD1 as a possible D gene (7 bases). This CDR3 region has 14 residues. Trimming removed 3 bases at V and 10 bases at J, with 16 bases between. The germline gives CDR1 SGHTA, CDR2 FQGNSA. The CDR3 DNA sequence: TGTGCCAGCAGCTTTAAGGCAGGGGGAGGCGAGCAGTTCTTC. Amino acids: CASSFKAGGGEQFF.

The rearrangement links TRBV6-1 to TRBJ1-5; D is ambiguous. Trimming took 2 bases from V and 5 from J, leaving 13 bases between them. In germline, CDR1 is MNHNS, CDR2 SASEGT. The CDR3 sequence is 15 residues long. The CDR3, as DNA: TGTGCCAGCAGTGAACCTGCCCCGAGAGATCAGCCCCAGCATTTT. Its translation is CASSEPAPRDQPQHF.

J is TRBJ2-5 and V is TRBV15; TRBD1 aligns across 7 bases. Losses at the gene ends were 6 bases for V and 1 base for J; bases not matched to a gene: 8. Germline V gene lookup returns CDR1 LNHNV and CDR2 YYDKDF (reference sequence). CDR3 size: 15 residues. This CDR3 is CATREGAGGQETQYF. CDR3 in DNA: TGTGCCACCAGAGAAGGGGCAGGGGGCCAAGAGACCCAGTACTTC.

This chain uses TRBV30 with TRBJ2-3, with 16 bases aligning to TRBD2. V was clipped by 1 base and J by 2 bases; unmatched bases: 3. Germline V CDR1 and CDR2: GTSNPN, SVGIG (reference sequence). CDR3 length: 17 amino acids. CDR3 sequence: CAWSGGLAGGPTDTQYF. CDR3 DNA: TGTGCCTGGAGTGGGGGACTAGCGGGAGGGCCCACAGATACGCAGTATTTT.